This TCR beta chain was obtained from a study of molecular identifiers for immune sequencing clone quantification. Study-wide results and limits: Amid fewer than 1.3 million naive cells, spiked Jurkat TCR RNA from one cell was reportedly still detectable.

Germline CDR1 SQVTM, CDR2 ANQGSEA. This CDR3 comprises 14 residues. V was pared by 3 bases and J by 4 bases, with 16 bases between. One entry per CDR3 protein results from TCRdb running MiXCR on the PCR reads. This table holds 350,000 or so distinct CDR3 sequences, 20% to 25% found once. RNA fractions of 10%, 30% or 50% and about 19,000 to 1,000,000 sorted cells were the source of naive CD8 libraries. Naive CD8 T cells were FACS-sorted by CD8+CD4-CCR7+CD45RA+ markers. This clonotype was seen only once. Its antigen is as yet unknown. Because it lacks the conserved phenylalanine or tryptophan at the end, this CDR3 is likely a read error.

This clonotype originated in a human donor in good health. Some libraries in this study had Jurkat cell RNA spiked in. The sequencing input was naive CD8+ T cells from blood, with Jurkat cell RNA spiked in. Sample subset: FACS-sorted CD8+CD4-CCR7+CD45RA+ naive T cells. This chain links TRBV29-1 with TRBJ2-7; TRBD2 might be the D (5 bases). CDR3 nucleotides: TGCAGCGTTGATGCTGAGGGCCCCCCGTACGAGCAGTACCTC. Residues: CSVDAEGPPYEQYL.